Below are 27 T cell receptor beta chains sequenced from a single sample in a study of sequential checkpoint blockade in melanoma. Using immunoSEQ multiplex PCR, the repertoire was profiled, and TCRdb retains in-frame clones only, with some absent. This sample carries roughly 20,000 clones, roughly 72% of them seen once, and the ten largest clones take about 19%. Treatment: randomized to nivolumab then ipilimumab (arm A) or the reverse (arm B). Sequencing was performed on CD8+ T cells sorted from blood (inferred from file names), taken from a patient given nivolumab and ipilimumab in sequence. These receptors came from a human donor with melanoma.

This clone rates as large. The sample contains more than one DNA sequence encoding this CDR3. The rearrangement links TRBV18 to TRBJ1-1, with 7 bases aligning to TRBD1. This CDR3 comprises 19 residues. V dropped 2 bases and J dropped 1; count of bases not matched to a gene: 16. Germline CDR1 and CDR2: KGHSH and LQKENI. CDR3 DNA sequence: TGTGCCAGCTCACCAGGCCACAGGGGTACAGTAATCGAGAACACTGAAGCTTTCTTT. Protein product: CASSPGHRGTVIENTEAFF.

This chain uses TRBV28 with TRBJ1-2, with D unclear. Germline values: CDR1 MDHEN, CDR2 SYDVKM. The V end lost 4 bases, the J end lost 3 bases, and 9 bases lay between the germline ends. There are 13 residues in the CDR3. The CDR3 spells CASSYIRYYGYTF. In DNA form, the CDR3 reads TGTGCCAGCAGTTACATCCGATACTATGGCTACACCTTC.

The CDR3: CASSLSASDSSYEQYF. The CDR3 DNA reads as TGTGCCAGCAGTTTATCTGCTAGCGACAGCTCCTACGAGCAGTACTTC. The chain links TRBV28 to TRBJ2-7; the D gene is possibly TRBD2 (6 bases). V lost 1 base, J lost 0 bases, and 13 bases lay in between. Germline CDR1 MDHEN, CDR2 SYDVKM. There are 16 residues in the CDR3. The full variable domain, with the rest looked up from reference TRBV28 and TRBJ2-7, is DVKVTQSSRYLVKRTGEKVFLECVQDMDHENMFWYRQDPGLGLRLIYFSYDVKMKEKGDIPEGYSVSREKKERFSLILESASTNQTSMYLCASSLSASDSSYEQYFGPGTRLTVT.

V is TRBV6-1 and J is TRBJ1-1; possibly TRBD1 for D (6 bases). Germline CDR1 reads MNHNS; CDR2 reads SASEGT. V was cut by 3 bases and J by 4 bases, with 18 bases left in between. The CDR3 spans 16 residues. DNA of the CDR3: TGTGCCAGCAGTGACGTCGCAGGGGAAAGAGGCACTGAAGCTTTCTTT. This gives the protein CASSDVAGERGTEAFF.

The chain couples TRBV4-1 to TRBJ2-3; no clear D gene. The CDR3 spans 15 residues. V was shortened by 0 bases and J by 1 base, with 8 bases between the two germline ends. The V gene's germline CDR1 is MGHRA and CDR2 YSYEKL. The DNA for the CDR3 is TGCGCCAGCAGCCAAGATTATCGGGGCACAGATACGCAGTATTTT. Residues: CASSQDYRGTDTQYF.

Judged by abundance, this clone is medium-sized. The J gene is TRBJ1-2, the V gene TRBV7-8; D is undetermined. Between the trimmed V and J ends, which lost 1 base and 3 bases, there was a span of 6 bases. There are 13 residues in the CDR3. Per germline, CDR1 SGHVS and CDR2 FQNEAQ. In DNA, the CDR3 is TGTGCCAGCAGCTTAGTCCCGGACTATGGCTACACCTTC. This codes for CASSLVPDYGYTF.

The chain uses TRBV5-4 and TRBJ2-5; weak D call: TRBD1 (5 bases). Matching the DNA end better, TRBJ2-7 makes the J call doubtful. The germline CDR1 and CDR2 sequences are SGHNT and YYREEE (reference sequence). This CDR3 comprises 14 residues. CDR3 sequence (DNA): TGTGCCAGCAGCTCGACAGCGTATCCCTACGAGCAGTACTTC. Translating gives CASSSTAYPYEQYF.

J is TRBJ1-5 and V is TRBV19; TRBD1 agrees at 9 bases. Trimming removed 6 bases from V and 6 bases from J; junction bases left unmatched: 15. The germline CDR1 and CDR2 sequences are LNHDA and SQIVND (reference sequence). CDR3 length: 17 amino acids. The CDR3 region is CASSLTPTGTGSQPQHF. For the CDR3, the DNA is TGTGCCAGTAGCCTGACCCCAACCGGGACAGGGAGTCAGCCCCAGCATTTT.

The chain recombines TRBV12-5 with TRBJ2-7; possible D gene TRBD1, 5 bases. CDR1 LGHNT and CDR2 FRNRAP come from the germline V gene. V was clipped by 2 bases and J by 5 bases, with 13 bases between them. The CDR3 consists of 14 residues. CDR3 sequence reads: CASGLTGFIDEQYF. CDR3 DNA sequence: TGTGCTAGTGGTTTGACAGGTTTTATCGACGAGCAGTACTTC.

This sequence joins TRBV29-1 and TRBJ2-7; TRBD2 is a possible D gene (7 bases). Trimming shortened V by 6 bases and J by 1 base, and 19 bases separated the two germline ends. Germline CDR1 is SQVTM and CDR2 is ANQGSEA. CDR3 length: 15 residues. CDR3: CSVQGGALASYEQYF. The CDR3 DNA is TGCAGCGTCCAAGGGGGGGCCCTAGCGTCCTACGAGCAGTACTTC.

This clone was picked up a small number of times. The V call is TRBV19, the J call TRBJ1-2; the D gene is possibly TRBD1 (5 bases). This CDR3 is built from 15 residues. V lost 4 bases, J lost 4 bases, and 16 bases lay in between. Germline V gene lookup returns CDR1 LNHDA and CDR2 SQIVND (reference sequence). The CDR3 DNA follows: TGTGCCAGTAGTAGCACTACTCACAGGTCCTATGGCTACACCTTC. The encoded protein is CASSSTTHRSYGYTF.

The chain employs TRBV5-8 and TRBJ1-1, with TRBD1 matching over 8 bases. The CDR3 consists of 15 residues. Germline CDR1 and CDR2: SGHTS and YDEGEE. After removal of 0 bases from V and 1 base from J, the junction contained 2 bases not matched to a gene. CDR3 loop: CASSLGTGQNTEAFF. CDR3 coding DNA: TGTGCCAGCAGCTTGGGGACAGGGCAGAACACTGAAGCTTTCTTT.

V usage is TRBV9 and J usage is TRBJ1-4; TRBD1 might be the D (5 bases). V was trimmed by 0 bases and J by 7 bases, leaving 16 bases between them. Germline V gives CDR1 SGDLS, CDR2 YYNGEE. The CDR3 is 16 residues long. CDR3 sequence reads: CASSVDGGADGEKLFF. CDR3 DNA sequence: TGTGCCAGCAGCGTAGACGGAGGGGCTGACGGTGAAAAACTGTTTTTT.

The V call is TRBV6-5, the J call TRBJ2-6; 8 positions match TRBD1. J gave up 4 bases and V 5 bases, and 4 bases lay outside the gene matches. The CDR3 contains 15 residues. Germline lookup yields CDR1 MNHEY and CDR2 SVGAGI. CDR3 nucleotides: TGTGCCAGCAGTAAGACAGGGGACGGGGCCAACGTCCTGACTTTC. It yields the protein CASSKTGDGANVLTF.

The rearrangement uses TRBV9 and TRBJ2-5; possible D gene TRBD2, 7 bases. Germline CDR1 is SGDLS and CDR2 is YYNGEE. V was cut by 0 bases and J by 2 bases, with 11 bases left in between. This CDR3 spans 15 amino acids. The CDR3 region has the DNA TGTGCCAGCAGCGTAGATGCGGGGGCTCAAGAGACCCAGTACTTC. Amino acids: CASSVDAGAQETQYF.

This clone has a single count. This rearrangement joins TRBV6-1 to TRBJ2-5; D gene uncertain. Trimming took 5 bases from V and 4 from J, leaving 17 bases between them. Germline V gives CDR1 MNHNS, CDR2 SASEGT. The CDR3 consists of 15 residues. CDR3 nucleotide sequence: TGTGCCAGCAGTTCGTATTCAGGAAGGATAGAGACCCAGTACTTC. Translated, it gives CASSSYSGRIETQYF.

V gene TRBV7-9 combines with J gene TRBJ2-7, with TRBD2 matching 11 bases. The CDR3 contains 16 residues. CDR1 is SEHNR and CDR2 is FQNEAQ in the germline V gene (reference sequence). After removal of 2 bases from V and 3 bases from J, the junction contained 6 bases not matched to a gene. CDR3 in DNA: TGTGCCAGCAGCTTATATAGCGGGGGGGAGAACTACGAGCAGTACTTC. Translated, it gives CASSLYSGGENYEQYF.

The chain employs TRBV19 and TRBJ2-5; the D is unclear. The CDR3 is 13 residues long. Trimming stripped 0 bases from V and 4 bases from J, with 6 bases between. Germline lookup yields CDR1 LNHDA and CDR2 SQIVND (reference sequence). The CDR3 nucleotides read TGTGCCAGTAGTATAGACAGAGGAGAGACCCAGTACTTC. This encodes CASSIDRGETQYF.

The chain employs TRBV9 and TRBJ1-2; 9 bases line up with TRBD1. Germline loops: CDR1 SGDLS, CDR2 YYNGEE. CDR3 length equals 14 residues. V dropped 2 bases and J dropped 6; count of bases not matched to a gene: 5. The CDR3 reads CASSVQQGADGYTF. DNA for the CDR3: TGTGCCAGCAGCGTGCAACAGGGGGCCGATGGCTACACCTTC.

The rearrangement links TRBV2 to TRBJ2-1; possible D gene TRBD2, 5 bases. Germline V gives CDR1 SNHLY, CDR2 FYNNEI. Trimming removed 4 bases at V and 3 bases at J, with 16 bases between. This CDR3 region has 16 residues. The CDR3 DNA is TGTGCCAGCAGTGGCCACGTAGCGACCCTCTACAATGAGCAGTTCTTC. Translated: CASSGHVATLYNEQFF.

The chain carries TRBV7-9 and TRBJ2-5, with TRBD2 matching over 7 bases. Per the germline V gene, CDR1 is SEHNR and CDR2 is FQNEAQ (reference sequence). The CDR3 consists of 15 residues. With V trimmed by 5 bases and J by 3 bases, 9 bases remained unmatched. This chain's CDR3 is CASSARETSKETQYF. The CDR3 DNA follows: TGTGCCAGCAGCGCCAGGGAGACTAGCAAAGAGACCCAGTACTTC.

J is TRBJ2-1 and V is TRBV2, with 9 bases lining up with TRBD2. Germline CDR1 and CDR2: SNHLY and FYNNEI. The CDR3 sequence is 16 residues long. With 6 bases clipped from V and 0 bases from J, the junction kept 6 bases outside the gene matches. CDR3: CASRRLSGSSYNEQFF. For the CDR3, the DNA is TGTGCCAGCAGGCGTCTTAGCGGGAGCTCCTACAATGAGCAGTTCTTC.

V is TRBV19 and J is TRBJ2-6, with TRBD1 matching over 8 bases. With 10 bases clipped from V and 0 bases from J, the junction kept 8 bases outside the gene matches. The CDR3 has 16 amino acids. Germline lookup yields CDR1 LNHDA and CDR2 SQIVND (reference sequence). DNA of the CDR3: TGTGCCACCGGGGACAGGCCAAGCTCTGGGGCCAACGTCCTGACTTTC. Encoded protein: CATGDRPSSGANVLTF.

The chain couples TRBV15 to TRBJ2-7, with 10 bases that match TRBD1. Germline CDR1 is LNHNV and CDR2 is YYDKDF (reference sequence). V lost 4 bases, J lost 7 bases, and 7 bases stayed unmatched. This CDR3 spans 14 amino acids. The CDR3 protein is CATSTPGQGTEQYF. CDR3 coding DNA: TGTGCCACCAGCACTCCGGGACAGGGGACGGAGCAGTACTTC.

The chain couples TRBV7-2 to TRBJ2-7; D is possibly TRBD2 (6 bases). The germline V gene encodes CDR1 SGHTA and CDR2 FQGNSA. The CDR3 is 16 amino acids. Trimming left V 7 bases short and J 0 bases short, with 19 bases between. The CDR3 here is CASTWREAASSYEQYF. Here the CDR3 DNA reads TGTGCCAGCACCTGGAGGGAAGCGGCGAGCTCCTACGAGCAGTACTTC. Combining the CDR3 with reference TRBV7-2 and TRBJ2-7 gives the whole variable domain GAGVSQSPSNKVTEKGKDVELRCDPISGHTALYWYRQSLGQGLEFLIYFQGNSAPDKSGLPSDRFSAERTGGSVSTLTIQRTQQEDSAVYLCASTWREAASSYEQYFGPGTRLTVT.

The rearrangement joins TRBV10-3 to TRBJ1-2, with a weak D call TRBD1 (6 bases). The CDR3 runs 13 residues. Germline V CDR1 and CDR2: ENHRY, SYGVKD. V lost 3 bases, J lost 7 bases, and 12 bases lay in between. CDR3 sequence reads: CAISEAGEGGYTF. Here the CDR3 DNA reads TGTGCCATCAGTGAAGCAGGGGAGGGTGGCTACACCTTC.

CDR3 DNA sequence: TGCGCCAGCAGCCACATGAACACTGAAGCTTTCTTT. Translated, it gives CASSHMNTEAFF. The chain employs TRBV4-1 and TRBJ1-1; D is undetermined. Per the germline V gene, CDR1 is MGHRA and CDR2 is YSYEKL. The V gene lost 3 bases and the J gene lost 0 bases, with 2 bases spanning the gap. This CDR3 is 12 amino acids long.